Sequencing of this TCR beta chain was carried out in a study of identical twins. TCRdb recomputed calls from the 5' RACE reads with MiXCR, one row per CDR3 protein. The profile covers around 250,000 distinct CDR3 sequences, with about 13% appearing a single time and 4% to 5% taken by the ten largest. CDR1 is DFQATT, CDR2 SNEGSKA, per germline (reference sequence). There are 13 residues in the CDR3. V shed 6 bases and J 6 bases; nucleotides not matched to a gene: 4. Findings and caveats of the study: Cord blood beta clonotypes present at high abundance carried fewer insertions; no such pattern appeared in memory repertoires. The study drew conclusions from cross-sectional statistical analysis, not from following the same donors. In zero-insertion analyses, partial confounding could arise from invariant MAIT and iNKT cells.

A word on this clonotype: Its specificity is not known.

This sample also appeared in a second study, on yellow fever vaccine responses in identical twins.

Sequencing was carried out using memory (CD45RO+) T cells sorted from blood. This TCR came from a woman younger than 35 in good health. The V and J genes are TRBV20-1 and TRBJ2-7, with TRBD2 identical over 14 bases. For the CDR3, the DNA is TGCAGTGCACTGGGACTAGCGGGAGCCGAGCAGTACTTC. The encoded protein is CSALGLAGAEQYF.